This T cell receptor beta chain appears in the sequencing data of a study of T cells in Graves' hyperthyroidism and ophthalmopathy. Study-wide findings and caveats: Most clonotypes that expanded in the thyroid above 0.001 also showed up in blood.

CDR3 length equals 15 residues. Trimming stripped 2 bases from V and 5 bases from J, with 13 bases between. Germline V gene lookup returns CDR1 SGHNT and CDR2 YYREEE (reference sequence). There are a few counts of this clonotype. Its antigen is as yet unknown. Researchers barred patients who had uncontrolled infection, other autoimmune disease, pregnancy or lactation. Clinicians diagnosed patients from clinical symptoms, serum thyroxine and TRAb, thyroid ultrasound and orbital computed tomography. TCR beta CDR3 sequences were amplified from RNA transcripts. The study used the HTBI primer set for a first-round RT-PCR of the TCR CDR3. TCRdb itself ran the multiplex PCR reads through MiXCR, one entry per CDR3 protein. Among about 710,000 distinct CDR3 sequences listed, roughly 15% were seen once.

The clonotype was recovered from a man younger than 30 with Graves' hyperthyroidism. Sequencing input: blood. V gene TRBV5-4 combines with J gene TRBJ2-2, with TRBD2 as a possible D gene (5 bases). CDR3 sequence reads: CASSFEGRSTGELFF. In nucleotides, the CDR3 is TGTGCCAGCAGCTTCGAGGGAAGATCAACCGGGGAGCTGTTTTTT.